The 15 T cell receptor beta chains below all came from one sample that was sequenced in a study of identical twins. TCRdb called the 5' RACE reads again in MiXCR, with one record for every CDR3 protein. Counted here are roughly 1,500,000 distinct CDR3 sequences, roughly 35% occurring once; the ten biggest clones make up 0.25% to 0.3%. The sample was cord blood. Receptor source: a newborn girl in good health.

The chain combines TRBV20-1 with TRBJ2-7, with 9 bases fitting TRBD1. The V and J ends lost 3 bases and 0 bases, in that order; junction bases with no gene match: 6. Germline V gives CDR1 DFQATT, CDR2 SNEGSKA (reference sequence). The CDR3 has 15 residues. The CDR3, as DNA: TGCAGTGCTAGTCCTGACAGGGGGTTCTCCTACGAGCAGTACTTC. Its protein is CSASPDRGFSYEQYF.

The chain has TRBV12-3 or TRBV12-4 and TRBJ1-5, with 8 bases fitting TRBD1. The CDR3 extends over 15 amino acids. The ends lost 5 bases at V and 3 bases at J; junction bases unmatched: 6. The CDR3 DNA is TGTGCCAGCAGTGCGCAGGGGGCGACCAATCAGCCCCAGCATTTT. It codes for CASSAQGATNQPQHF.

The chain has TRBV10-3 and TRBJ1-1; D gene unclear. This CDR3 is built from 13 residues. Per the germline V gene, CDR1 is ENHRY and CDR2 is SYGVKD. The V gene lost 7 bases and the J gene lost 0 bases, with 9 bases spanning the gap. The CDR3 loop reads CAINPTVNTEAFF. The CDR3 DNA reads as TGTGCCATCAACCCAACGGTGAACACTGAAGCTTTCTTT.

This clonotype showed up just a few times. The chain couples TRBV6-6 to TRBJ1-1; D call uncertain. V was pared by 0 bases and J by 5 bases, with 10 bases between. Per germline, CDR1 MNHNY and CDR2 SVGAGI (reference sequence). The CDR3 consists of 14 residues. For the CDR3, the DNA is TGTGCCAGCAGTTACTCCGGGTCGATGACTGAAGCTTTCTTT. Translating it yields CASSYSGSMTEAFF.

The chain employs TRBV10-3 and TRBJ2-1; TRBD2 agrees at 10 bases. The DNA end lines up better with TRBJ2-7; the J call may be wrong. This CDR3 contains 18 residues. Germline V gene sequence: CDR1 ENHRY, CDR2 SYGVKD. Written as DNA, the CDR3 is TGTGCCATCAGTGGGGACACCCCTAGCGGGAGACTCTACAATGAGCAGTACTTC. It is translated as CAISGDTPSGRLYNEQYF.

This clonotype was picked up one time. The chain uses TRBV5-1 and TRBJ1-2; 8 bases map to TRBD1. The CDR3 length is 17 residues. V was pared by 0 bases and J by 4 bases, with 11 bases of the junction left unmatched. Germline V gives CDR1 SGHRS, CDR2 YFSETQ. The CDR3 DNA reads TGCGCCAGCAGCTTGGACGGTAACAGGGGGGGTCTCTATGGCTACACCTTC. Its protein product is CASSLDGNRGGLYGYTF.

The chain is built from TRBV5-1 and TRBJ2-1; TRBD2 is a possible D gene (7 bases). There are 15 residues in the CDR3. Looked up from germline, CDR1 is SGHRS and CDR2 is YFSETQ. Trimming removed 6 bases from V and 1 base from J, with 14 bases in between. The CDR3 sequence: CASIKGGPSYNEQFF. CDR3 DNA sequence: TGCGCCAGCATCAAGGGGGGGCCGTCCTACAATGAGCAGTTCTTC. Based on the CDR3 plus reference TRBV5-1 and TRBJ2-1, the full variable domain is KAGVTQTPRYLIKTRGQQVTLSCSPISGHRSVSWYQQTPGQGLQFLFEYFSETQRNKGNFPGRFSGRQFSNSRSEMNVSTLELGDSALYLCASIKGGPSYNEQFFGPGTRLTVL.

This clonotype turned up a few times. V usage is TRBV5-1 and J usage is TRBJ1-6; TRBD1 agrees at 7 bases. Trimming cost V 4 bases and J 10 bases; bases outside gene matches: 8. The CDR3 spans 14 residues. Germline V gene sequence: CDR1 SGHRS, CDR2 YFSETQ. The CDR3, as DNA: TGCGCCAGCAGCAGGACAGGAGAACGATCACCCCTCCACTTT. Residues: CASSRTGERSPLHF.

The chain joins TRBV12-3 or TRBV12-4 to TRBJ2-4; 8 nucleotides agree with TRBD2. V lost 0 bases and J lost 4; bases outside the gene matches: 8. CDR3 length: 17 residues. The CDR3 spells CASSLALAREGKNIQYF. The CDR3 bases are TGTGCCAGCAGTTTAGCCCTAGCCCGGGAGGGTAAAAACATTCAGTACTTC.

Points on this clonotype: Its ends do not fully match the called genes, so a read error is possible. This rearrangement joins TRBV5-1 to TRBJ2-1, with D perhaps given as TRBD1 or TRBD2 (5 bases each). Per the germline V gene, CDR1 is SGHRS and CDR2 is YFSETQ. The CDR3 totals 14 residues. CDR3 sequence (DNA): TGCGCCAGCAGCTTGGGGGACGGAGACAATGAGCGGTTCTTC. It codes for CASSLGDGDNERFF.

This clonotype was counted at least ten times. V gene TRBV28 combines with J gene TRBJ1-2; TRBD1 might be the D (6 bases). This CDR3 has 13 amino acids. V was clipped by 6 bases and J by 2 bases, with 10 bases between them. Germline assignment: CDR1 MDHEN and CDR2 SYDVKM. The CDR3 DNA is TGTGCCAGCAGACAGGGCCCAAACTATGGCTACACCTTC. Translation gives CASRQGPNYGYTF.

V and J are TRBV5-1 and TRBJ2-3, with D hard to call. Trimming took 4 bases from V and 0 from J, leaving 9 bases between them. CDR3 length: 14 amino acids. CDR1 SGHRS and CDR2 YFSETQ come from the germline V gene. The CDR3 coding sequence is TGCGCCAGCAGCACAGACACTAGCACAGATACGCAGTATTTT. It specifies CASSTDTSTDTQYF.

This chain joins TRBV29-1 and TRBJ2-5; maybe TRBD2 (5 bases). The CDR3 runs 13 residues. Trimming shortened V by 0 bases and J by 5 bases, and 10 bases separated the two germline ends. Germline loops: CDR1 SQVTM, CDR2 ANQGSEA. The CDR3 here is CSVEDGVGETQYF. In nucleotides, the CDR3 is TGCAGCGTTGAAGACGGGGTAGGGGAGACCCAGTACTTC.

The genes are TRBV7-2 and TRBJ1-6; no clear D. The V end lost 5 bases, the J end lost 14 bases, and 13 bases lay between the germline ends. Germline V gives CDR1 SGHTA, CDR2 FQGNSA. CDR3 length: 12 amino acids. The CDR3, as DNA: TGTGCCAGCAGCGCCCGCGCTAGAACCCTCCACTTT. It translates to CASSARARTLHF. The full variable domain, with the rest looked up from reference TRBV7-2 and TRBJ1-6, is GAGVSQSPSNKVTEKGKDVELRCDPISGHTALYWYRQSLGQGLEFLIYFQGNSAPDKSGLPSDRFSAERTGGSVSTLTIQRTQQEDSAVYLCASSARARTLHFGNGTRLTVT.

V and J are TRBV5-1 and TRBJ1-2, with TRBD1 as a possible D gene (6 bases). V was clipped by 3 bases and J by 8 bases, with 20 bases between them. Germline values: CDR1 SGHRS, CDR2 YFSETQ. The CDR3 has 15 residues. CDR3 nucleotides: TGCGCCAGCAGCTCCGGAGGTGCCCGACAGGAGGGCTACACCTTC. Translating it yields CASSSGGARQEGYTF.